Listed here are 25 T cell receptor beta chains from one sample, sequenced in a study of blood T cell repertoires in COVID-19. Some clones are missing from TCRdb's copy, which holds only in-frame ones; the method was immunoSEQ multiplex PCR. The profile shows about 100,000 clones, about 90% of them singletons. The sample consisted of peripheral blood. The receptor set was obtained from a man aged 25-45 years in a cohort sampled during active COVID-19.

The rearrangement links TRBV6-7 to TRBJ2-1; 11 bases agree with TRBD1. TRBV6-7 carries the ORF label, with uncertain function. Unmatched junction bases numbered 7, after V lost 8 bases and J lost 4 bases. The CDR3 spans 15 residues. Here the CDR3 reads CASSLGQGGYNEQFF. The CDR3 coding sequence is TGTGCCAGCTCCTTGGGACAGGGGGGATACAATGAGCAGTTCTTC.

This clone was seen only once. J is TRBJ1-2 and V is TRBV2; no definite D call. The CDR3 has 14 amino acids. The germline CDR1 and CDR2 sequences are SNHLY and FYNNEI. V lost 8 bases and J lost 8, with 21 bases in between. The CDR3 DNA reads TGTGCCAGCGCACTGTTGATTGGCGGGCGAGGCTACACCTTC. It translates to CASALLIGGRGYTF. Using reference TRBV2 and TRBJ1-2 for the parts outside the CDR3, the full variable domain is EPEVTQTPSHQVTQMGQEVILRCVPISNHLYFYWYRQILGQKVEFLVSFYNNEISEKSEIFDDQFSVERPDGSNFTLKIRSTKLEDSAMYFCASALLIGGRGYTFGSGTRLTVV.

J is TRBJ1-4 and V is TRBV2; TRBD1 agrees at 7 bases. Looked up from germline, CDR1 is SNHLY and CDR2 is FYNNEI. The CDR3 sequence is 15 residues long. The V and J ends lost 8 bases and 7 bases, in that order; junction bases with no gene match: 13. The chain's CDR3 is CASAKQGMKGEKLFF. CDR3 DNA sequence: TGTGCCAGCGCAAAACAGGGGATGAAGGGTGAAAAACTGTTTTTT.

This chain uses TRBV9 with TRBJ1-4, with TRBD1 matching 8 bases. In germline, CDR1 is SGDLS, CDR2 YYNGEE. V dropped 0 bases and J dropped 4; count of bases not matched to a gene: 5. The CDR3 extends over 16 amino acids. CDR3 DNA sequence: TGTGCCAGCAGCGTAGGACAGGGGCGGAATAATGAAAAACTGTTTTTT. This translates into CASSVGQGRNNEKLFF. Drawing the rest from reference TRBV9 and TRBJ1-4, the complete variable domain is DSGVTQTPKHLITATGQRVTLRCSPRSGDLSVYWYQQSLDQGLQFLIQYYNGEERAKGNILERFSAQQFPDLHSELNLSSLELGDSALYFCASSVGQGRNNEKLFFGSGTQLSVL.

The V and J genes are TRBV5-1 and TRBJ2-7, with TRBD1 matching over 7 bases. The CDR3 covers 15 residues. CDR1 SGHRS and CDR2 YFSETQ come from the germline V gene. J lost 5 bases, V lost 1 base, and 9 bases had no gene match. CDR3 in amino acids: CASSLSPTTGDEQYF. The CDR3 bases are TGCGCCAGCAGCTTGTCCCCGACCACAGGGGACGAGCAGTACTTC.

The V gene is TRBV6-5, the J gene TRBJ2-7, with a tentative D call TRBD1 (6 bases). Germline V lookup: CDR1 MNHEY, CDR2 SVGAGI. The CDR3 consists of 15 residues. V lost 7 bases, J lost 3 bases, and 19 bases lay in between. The chain's CDR3 is CASKLNRDRDYEQYF. CDR3 sequence (DNA): TGTGCCAGCAAGCTAAACAGGGACCGTGACTACGAGCAGTACTTC.

The chain joins TRBV29-1 to TRBJ2-3; D perhaps matches TRBD2 (5 bases). There are 13 residues in the CDR3. The germline gives CDR1 SQVTM, CDR2 ANQGSEA. V was pared by 2 bases and J by 1 base, with 7 bases between. This CDR3 reads CSVEPGGTDTQYF. CDR3 nucleotide sequence: TGCAGCGTTGAACCCGGGGGCACAGATACGCAGTATTTT.

This clone is termed medium-sized. The rearrangement uses TRBV24-1 and TRBJ1-3; D not resolved. Deletions cut 3 bases from V and 0 bases from J, with 5 bases between. The length of the CDR3 is 14 residues. Germline-derived CDR1 and CDR2 are KGHDR and SFDVKD. In DNA, the CDR3 is TGTGCCACCAGTGATACGAGCTCTGGAAACACCATATATTTT. This sequence encodes CATSDTSSGNTIYF.

This clone has only one observation. This chain joins TRBV25-1 and TRBJ1-3; D possibly corresponds to TRBD1 (6 bases). Trimming stripped 5 bases from V and 2 bases from J, with 16 bases between. CDR1 and CDR2 from the germline V gene are MGHDK and SYGVNS. The CDR3 has 16 residues. Written as DNA, the CDR3 is TGTGCCAGCAGTTTTTCTTTAGGGGGAACTGGAAACACCATATATTTT. Protein: CASSFSLGGTGNTIYF.

The chain is built from TRBV5-4 and TRBJ2-7; tentatively, D is TRBD1 (5 bases). Deletions cut 1 base from V and 12 bases from J, with 17 bases between. In germline, CDR1 is SGHNT, CDR2 YYREEE (reference sequence). This CDR3 region has 13 residues. CDR3 sequence: CASSLSRQGGLYF. Here the CDR3 DNA reads TGTGCCAGCAGCTTGTCTCGGCAGGGTGGGTTGTACTTC. The full variable domain, completed using reference TRBV5-4 and TRBJ2-7, is ETGVTQSPTHLIKTRGQQVTLRCSSQSGHNTVSWYQQALGQGPQFIFQYYREEENGRGNFPPRFSGLQFPNYSSELNVNALELDDSALYLCASSLSRQGGLYFGPGTRLTVT.

At least ten counts were recorded for this clone. The chain joins TRBV30 to TRBJ1-2; D ambiguous. The length of the CDR3 is 11 residues. The germline CDR1 and CDR2 sequences are GTSNPN and SVGIG (reference sequence). With 8 bases removed from V and 0 bases from J, the gap between germline ends came to 7 bases. CDR3: CAGQTNYGYTF. The DNA for the CDR3 is TGTGCCGGGCAGACTAACTATGGCTACACCTTC. Variable domain in full (rest from reference TRBV30 and TRBJ1-2): SQTIHQWPATLVQPVGSPLSLECTVEGTSNPNLYWYRQAAGRGLQLLFYSVGIGQISSEVPQNLSASRPQDRQFILSSKKLLLSDSGFYLCAGQTNYGYTFGSGTRLTVV.

The chain uses TRBV4-3 and TRBJ1-5; D not resolved. V was pared by 0 bases and J by 6 bases, with 6 bases between. The CDR3 is 13 amino acids. Germline V gene lookup returns CDR1 LGHNA and CDR2 YSLEER. CDR3 in DNA: TGCGCCAGCAGCCAAGACGGCGGTCAGCCCCAGCATTTT. Encoded protein: CASSQDGGQPQHF.

The CDR3 DNA sequence: TGTGCCAGCAGCCCCGGGGGCACCGGGGAGCTGTTTTTT. This encodes CASSPGGTGELFF. The chain combines TRBV2 with TRBJ2-2, with a weak D call TRBD2 (6 bases). Deletions cut 6 bases from V and 4 bases from J, with 9 bases between. This CDR3 has 13 amino acids. The V gene's germline CDR1 is SNHLY and CDR2 FYNNEI.

This chain links TRBV7-3 with TRBJ2-5, with 9 bases identical to TRBD1. CDR3 size: 18 residues. The V gene end was trimmed by 2 bases and the J gene end by 0 bases; junction bases not matched to a gene: 10. From germline, CDR1 is SGHTA and CDR2 FQGTGA. CDR3 sequence reads: CASSLGVGQGMYQETQYF. The CDR3 DNA is TGTGCCAGCAGCTTAGGGGTGGGACAGGGAATGTACCAAGAGACCCAGTACTTC. Variable domain in full (rest from reference TRBV7-3 and TRBJ2-5): GAGVSQTPSNKVTEKGKYVELRCDPISGHTALYWYRQSLGQGPEFLIYFQGTGAADDSGLPNDRFFAVRPEGSVSTLKIQRTERGDSAVYLCASSLGVGQGMYQETQYFGPGTRLLVL.

This clone occurred a few times. In the same sample, other DNA sequences code for this CDR3. The chain uses TRBV7-2 and TRBJ1-5; D is uncertain. Germline lookup yields CDR1 SGHTA and CDR2 FQGNSA. V dropped 2 bases and J dropped 0 bases, with 8 bases sitting between them. The CDR3 has 15 residues. For the CDR3, the DNA is TGTGCCAGCAGCTTATACGGAGATAGCAATCAGCCCCAGCATTTT. Its translation: CASSLYGDSNQPQHF.

This clone was found once. The V gene is TRBV29-1, the J gene TRBJ1-5; 8 bases line up with TRBD1. The CDR3 runs 13 residues. Germline V gene data show CDR1 as SQVTM and CDR2 as ANQGSEA. The J segment lost 4 bases and the V segment lost 6 bases, leaving 5 bases of the junction unmatched. As DNA, the CDR3 is TGCAGCGTGGGGGGACAGGCGAATCAGCCCCAGCATTTT. This gives the protein CSVGGQANQPQHF. Together with reference TRBV29-1 and TRBJ1-5, the CDR3 gives the full variable domain: SAVISQKPSRDICQRGTSLTIQCQVDSQVTMMFWYRQQPGQSLTLIATANQGSEATYESGFVIDKFPISRPNLTFSTLTVSNMSPEDSSIYLCSVGGQANQPQHFGDGTRLSIL.

Of note for this clone: Distinct nucleotide sequences in the sample also encode this CDR3. CDR3: CASSKGQGEGQPQHF. Written as DNA, the CDR3 is TGTGCCAGCAGTAAAGGACAGGGCGAAGGTCAGCCCCAGCATTTT. J is TRBJ1-5 and V is TRBV2; 8 nucleotides agree with TRBD1. Germline V lookup: CDR1 SNHLY, CDR2 FYNNEI. The CDR3 loop spans 15 amino acids. Trimming cost V 5 bases and J 6 bases; bases outside gene matches: 9.

The chain recombines TRBV27 with TRBJ1-6; weak D call: TRBD1 (5 bases). The CDR3 is made up of 18 amino acids. Germline V CDR1 and CDR2: MNHEY, SMNVEV (reference sequence). The V end was cut by 2 bases, the J end by 6 bases, with 20 bases between. The CDR3 DNA follows: TGTGCCAGCAGTTTAAGAGGTGGCAGGGCGGGGGTTAATTCACCCCTCCACTTT. Amino acid sequence: CASSLRGGRAGVNSPLHF.

This chain uses TRBV5-5 with TRBJ2-7, with 9 bases that match TRBD1. Trimming at V came to 0 bases and at J to 3 bases, leaving 4 bases not matched to a gene. Germline V lookup: CDR1 SGHKS, CDR2 YYEKEE (reference sequence). This CDR3 is 15 amino acids long. The DNA of the CDR3 is TGTGCCAGCAGCTTGGGGACAGGGGAATACTACGAGCAGTACTTC. It codes for CASSLGTGEYYEQYF.

The chain combines TRBV3-1 (or the pseudogene TRBV3-2) with TRBJ1-5, with no clear D. Trimming took off 3 bases at V and 2 bases at J, with 5 bases between the two ends. CDR1 is LGHDT and CDR2 is YNNKEL in the germline V gene (reference sequence). CDR3 size: 13 residues. The CDR3: CASSQQGNQPQHF. In DNA form, the CDR3 reads TGTGCCAGCAGCCAGCAGGGCAATCAGCCCCAGCATTTT.

The chain employs TRBV5-1 and TRBJ1-1; D might be TRBD1 (5 bases). Germline CDR1 reads SGHRS; CDR2 reads YFSETQ. V dropped 0 bases and J dropped 3 bases, with 9 bases sitting between them. This CDR3 has 14 residues. The CDR3 bases are TGCGCCAGCAGCTTGGGACAGTCCCACACTGAAGCTTTCTTT. It codes for CASSLGQSHTEAFF.

V usage is TRBV18 and J usage is TRBJ2-7, with D perhaps TRBD1 (5 bases). The CDR3 extends over 17 amino acids. Trimming stripped 1 base from V and 4 bases from J, with 20 bases between. Looked up from germline, CDR1 is KGHSH and CDR2 is LQKENI. DNA of the CDR3: TGTGCCAGCTCACCACTCTTAGATGATGCAGGGTTGTACGAGCAGTACTTC. Amino acids: CASSPLLDDAGLYEQYF.

The chain combines TRBV3-1 (or the pseudogene TRBV3-2) with TRBJ1-4; possible D gene TRBD1, 6 bases. The germline V and J ends were trimmed by 4 bases and 5 bases, with 14 bases remaining between them. The CDR3 extends over 15 amino acids. Germline V gene data show CDR1 as LGHDT and CDR2 as YNNKEL (reference sequence). Here the CDR3 reads CASSPGQKSNEKLFF. For the CDR3, the DNA is TGTGCCAGCAGCCCCGGACAGAAGTCGAATGAAAAACTGTTTTTT.

On this clone itself: This sample also contains other DNA sequences that code for the same CDR3. The V call is TRBV6-5, the J call TRBJ1-2, with unresolved D. The CDR3 has 14 amino acids. Germline CDR1 reads MNHEY; CDR2 reads SVGAGI. Trimming took 6 bases from V and 0 from J, leaving 11 bases between them. CDR3: CASSSPGSNYGYTF. CDR3 in DNA: TGTGCCAGCAGCTCGCCGGGATCTAACTATGGCTACACCTTC.

The chain uses TRBV19 and TRBJ2-5; D possibly corresponds to TRBD1 (5 bases). V gave up 1 base and J gave up 1 base, with 10 bases separating them. There are 15 residues in the CDR3. Germline-derived CDR1 and CDR2 are LNHDA and SQIVND (reference sequence). In DNA, the CDR3 is TGTGCCAGTAGTATAGTAGGGGCCCTCCAAGAGACCCAGTACTTC. Translated: CASSIVGALQETQYF.